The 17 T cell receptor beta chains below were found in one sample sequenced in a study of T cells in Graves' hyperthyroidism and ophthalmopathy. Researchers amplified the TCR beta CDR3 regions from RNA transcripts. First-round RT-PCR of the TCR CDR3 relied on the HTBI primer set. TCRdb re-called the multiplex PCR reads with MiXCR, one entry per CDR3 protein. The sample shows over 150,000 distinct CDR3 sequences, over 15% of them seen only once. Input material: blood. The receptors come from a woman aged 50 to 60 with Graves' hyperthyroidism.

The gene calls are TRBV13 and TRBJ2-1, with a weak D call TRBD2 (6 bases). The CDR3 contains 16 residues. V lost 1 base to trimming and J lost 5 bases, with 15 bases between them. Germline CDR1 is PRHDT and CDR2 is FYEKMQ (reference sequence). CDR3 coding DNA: TGTGCCAGCAGCTTAGAGGCTAGCGATGTCAACAATGAGCAGTTCTTC. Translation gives CASSLEASDVNNEQFF. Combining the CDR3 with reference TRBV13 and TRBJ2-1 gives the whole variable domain AAGVIQSPRHLIKEKRETATLKCYPIPRHDTVYWYQQGPGQDPQFLISFYEKMQSDKGSIPDRFSAQQFSDYHSELNMSSLELGDSALYFCASSLEASDVNNEQFFGPGTRLTVL.

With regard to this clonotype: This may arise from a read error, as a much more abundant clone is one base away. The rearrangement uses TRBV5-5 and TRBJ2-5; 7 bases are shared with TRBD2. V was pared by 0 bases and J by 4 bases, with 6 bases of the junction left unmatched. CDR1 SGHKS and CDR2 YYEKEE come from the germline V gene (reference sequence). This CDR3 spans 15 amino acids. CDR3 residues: CASSLGGGIGETQYF. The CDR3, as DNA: TGTGCCAGCAGCTTGGGGGGGGGAATAGGAGAGACCCAGTACTTC.

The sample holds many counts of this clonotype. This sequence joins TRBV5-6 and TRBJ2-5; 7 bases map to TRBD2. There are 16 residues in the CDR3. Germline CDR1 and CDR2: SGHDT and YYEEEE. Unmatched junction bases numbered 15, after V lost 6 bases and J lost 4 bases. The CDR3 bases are TGTGCCAGCACCACGTTAGGGTCTAGCGGAGGAGAGACCCAGTACTTC. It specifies CASTTLGSSGGETQYF.

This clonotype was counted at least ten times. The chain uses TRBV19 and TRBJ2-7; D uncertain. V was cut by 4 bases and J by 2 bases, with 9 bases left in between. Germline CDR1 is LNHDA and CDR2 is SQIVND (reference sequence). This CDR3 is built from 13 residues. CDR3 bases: TGTGCCAGTAGTAAGCGCAGGACCTACGAGCAGTACTTC. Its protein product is CASSKRRTYEQYF.

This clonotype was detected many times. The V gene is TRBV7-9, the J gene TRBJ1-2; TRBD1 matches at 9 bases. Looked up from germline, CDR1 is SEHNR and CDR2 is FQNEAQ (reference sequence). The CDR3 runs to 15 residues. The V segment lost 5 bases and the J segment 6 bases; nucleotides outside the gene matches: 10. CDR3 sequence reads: CASSHSGTGRDGYTF. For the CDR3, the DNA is TGTGCCAGCAGCCATTCCGGGACAGGGCGTGATGGCTACACCTTC.

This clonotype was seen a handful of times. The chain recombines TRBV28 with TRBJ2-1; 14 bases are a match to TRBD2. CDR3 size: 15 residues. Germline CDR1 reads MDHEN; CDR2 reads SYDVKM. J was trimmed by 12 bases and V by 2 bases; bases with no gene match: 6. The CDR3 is CASSLMGTSGGLQFF. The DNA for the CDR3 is TGTGCCAGCAGTTTAATGGGGACTAGCGGGGGTTTGCAGTTCTTC.

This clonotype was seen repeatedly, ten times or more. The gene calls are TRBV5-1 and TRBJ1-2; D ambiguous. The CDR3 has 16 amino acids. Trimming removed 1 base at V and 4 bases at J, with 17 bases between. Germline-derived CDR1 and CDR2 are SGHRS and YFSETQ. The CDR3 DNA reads TGCGCCAGCAGCTTGTACGGACCTTTCGAGACCTATGGCTACACCTTC. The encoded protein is CASSLYGPFETYGYTF. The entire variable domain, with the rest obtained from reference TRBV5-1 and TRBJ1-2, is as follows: KAGVTQTPRYLIKTRGQQVTLSCSPISGHRSVSWYQQTPGQGLQFLFEYFSETQRNKGNFPGRFSGRQFSNSRSEMNVSTLELGDSALYLCASSLYGPFETYGYTFGSGTRLTVV.

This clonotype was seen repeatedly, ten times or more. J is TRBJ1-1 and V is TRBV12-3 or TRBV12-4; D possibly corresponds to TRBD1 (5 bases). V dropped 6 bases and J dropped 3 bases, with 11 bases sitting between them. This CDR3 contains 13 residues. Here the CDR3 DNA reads TGTGCCAGCAGAAGGGACCGATACACTGAAGCTTTCTTT. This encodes CASRRDRYTEAFF.

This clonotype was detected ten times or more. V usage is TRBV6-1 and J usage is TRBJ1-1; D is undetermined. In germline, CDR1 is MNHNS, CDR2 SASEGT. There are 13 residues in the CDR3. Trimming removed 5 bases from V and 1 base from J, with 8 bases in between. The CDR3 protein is CASSYGRNTEAFF. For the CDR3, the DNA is TGTGCCAGCAGTTATGGCAGGAACACTGAAGCTTTCTTT.

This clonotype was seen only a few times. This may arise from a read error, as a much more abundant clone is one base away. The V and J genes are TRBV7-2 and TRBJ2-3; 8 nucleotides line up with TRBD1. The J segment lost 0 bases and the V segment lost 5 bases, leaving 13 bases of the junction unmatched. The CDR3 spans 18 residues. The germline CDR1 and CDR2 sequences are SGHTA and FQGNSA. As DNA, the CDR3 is TGTGCCAGCAGCACCCGGGACAGGATGGGACCTAGCACAGATACGCAGTATTTT. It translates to CASSTRDRMGPSTDTQYF.

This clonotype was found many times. The CDR3 sequence is CASSLTYNEQFF. CDR3 sequence (DNA): TGTGCCAGCAGTCTAACCTACAATGAGCAGTTCTTC. The chain carries TRBV28 and TRBJ2-1; no clear D gene. This CDR3 spans 12 amino acids. Trimming removed 5 bases from V and 2 bases from J, with 4 bases in between. Germline-derived CDR1 and CDR2 are MDHEN and SYDVKM. The entire variable domain, with the rest obtained from reference TRBV28 and TRBJ2-1, is as follows: DVKVTQSSRYLVKRTGEKVFLECVQDMDHENMFWYRQDPGLGLRLIYFSYDVKMKEKGDIPEGYSVSREKKERFSLILESASTNQTSMYLCASSLTYNEQFFGPGTRLTVL.

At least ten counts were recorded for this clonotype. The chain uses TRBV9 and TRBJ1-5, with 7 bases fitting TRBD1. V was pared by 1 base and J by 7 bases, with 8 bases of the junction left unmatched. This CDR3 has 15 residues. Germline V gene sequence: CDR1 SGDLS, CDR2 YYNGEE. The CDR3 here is CASSVSDRAGQPQHF. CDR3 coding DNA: TGTGCCAGCAGCGTATCCGACAGGGCTGGGCAGCCCCAGCATTTT.

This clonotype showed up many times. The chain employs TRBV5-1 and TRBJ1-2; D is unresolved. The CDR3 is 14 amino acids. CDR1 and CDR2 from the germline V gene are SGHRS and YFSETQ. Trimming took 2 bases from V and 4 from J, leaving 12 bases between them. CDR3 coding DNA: TGCGCCAGCAGCTTCGAGGCGGTCAGCTATGGCTACACCTTC. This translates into CASSFEAVSYGYTF.

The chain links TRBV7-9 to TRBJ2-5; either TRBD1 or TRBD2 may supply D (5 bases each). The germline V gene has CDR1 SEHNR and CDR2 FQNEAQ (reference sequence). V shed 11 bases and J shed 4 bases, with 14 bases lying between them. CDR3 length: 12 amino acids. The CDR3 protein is CACRDGLETQYF. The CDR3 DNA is TGTGCCTGCCGGGACGGATTAGAGACCCAGTACTTC.

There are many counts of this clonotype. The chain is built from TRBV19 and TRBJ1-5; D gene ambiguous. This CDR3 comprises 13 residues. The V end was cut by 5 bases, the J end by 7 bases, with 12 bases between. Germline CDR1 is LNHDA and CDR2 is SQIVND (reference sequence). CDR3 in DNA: TGTGCCAGTAGTGATAGTCGAGGCCAGCCCCAGCATTTT. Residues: CASSDSRGQPQHF.

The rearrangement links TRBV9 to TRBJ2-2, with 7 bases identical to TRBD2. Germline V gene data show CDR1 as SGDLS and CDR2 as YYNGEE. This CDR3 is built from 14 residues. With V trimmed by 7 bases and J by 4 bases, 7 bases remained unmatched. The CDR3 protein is CASLRRESTGELFF. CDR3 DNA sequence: TGTGCCAGCTTGAGGCGGGAGAGCACCGGGGAGCTGTTTTTT. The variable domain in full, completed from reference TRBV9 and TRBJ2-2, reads DSGVTQTPKHLITATGQRVTLRCSPRSGDLSVYWYQQSLDQGLQFLIQYYNGEERAKGNILERFSAQQFPDLHSELNLSSLELGDSALYFCASLRRESTGELFFGEGSRLTVL.

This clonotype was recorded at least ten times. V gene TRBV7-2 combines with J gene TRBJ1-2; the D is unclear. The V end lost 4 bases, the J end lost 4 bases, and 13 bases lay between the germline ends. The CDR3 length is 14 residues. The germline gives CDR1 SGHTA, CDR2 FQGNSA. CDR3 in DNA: TGTGCCAGCAGCTCTACTTCCGGGAGCTATGGCTACACCTTC. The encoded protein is CASSSTSGSYGYTF.